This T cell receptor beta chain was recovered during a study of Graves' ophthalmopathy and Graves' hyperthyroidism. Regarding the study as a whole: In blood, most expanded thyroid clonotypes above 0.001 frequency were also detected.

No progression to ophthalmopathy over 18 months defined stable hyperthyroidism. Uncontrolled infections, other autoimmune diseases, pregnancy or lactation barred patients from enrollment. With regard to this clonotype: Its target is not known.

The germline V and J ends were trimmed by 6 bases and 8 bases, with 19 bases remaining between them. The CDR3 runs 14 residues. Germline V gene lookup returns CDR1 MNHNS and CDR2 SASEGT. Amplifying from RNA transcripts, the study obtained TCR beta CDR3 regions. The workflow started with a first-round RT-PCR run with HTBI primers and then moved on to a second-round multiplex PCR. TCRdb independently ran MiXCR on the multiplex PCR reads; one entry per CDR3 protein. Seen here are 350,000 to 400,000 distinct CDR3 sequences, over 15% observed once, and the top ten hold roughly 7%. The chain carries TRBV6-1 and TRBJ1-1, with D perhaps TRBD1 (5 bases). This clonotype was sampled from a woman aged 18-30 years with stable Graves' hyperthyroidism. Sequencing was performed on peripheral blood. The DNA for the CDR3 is TGTGCCAGCAGGGACGCGGGGCAGGGAAGCGAAGCTTTCTTT. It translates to CASRDAGQGSEAFF.